What follows describes a single T cell receptor (beta chain). Its specific antigen is unknown. The sample holds no much larger clone one base away, and base qualities are not on file. This sample was taken from a study of T cell responses to AZD1222 COVID-19 vaccine listed by TCRdb under 2021. General notes on the study: A total of more than 230 trial participants underwent TCR sequencing, of whom around 200 received two doses of AZD1222 and some 25 received two doses of the MenACWY control vaccine. Trial participants were enrolled by age into subgroups of 18-55, 56-69 and 70-plus years, and 148, 28 and 57 TCR-sequenced participants, respectively, were included in these subgroups.

The CDR3 regions of human TCRbeta chains were analyzed by immunosequencing. As for the authors' bioinformatics: Repertoire TCRs were matched against a reference library of SARS-CoV-2-specific TCRs generated with the MIRA antigen-specificity platform. Breadth was defined as the fraction of unique TCRs that were SARS-CoV-2-associated, and depth was defined as the fraction of total T cells that were SARS-CoV-2-associated. Using the MIRA data, each spike-specific TCR was assigned both to the spike region to which the TCR was reactive and to a CD4 or CD8 class. Log10-transformed breadth and depth values were compared by one-way ANOVA with Sidak's multiple comparisons tests. TCRdb stores this immuneACCESS table with in-frame sequences only. Part of the clones is absent; in the studies checked, under half of the shortfall reflects unresolved V genes, and no reason is known for the rest. V and J calls and clone size are given by that table; D and trimming were obtained from the DNA. For this sample there are 150,000 to 200,000 clones; 92% appear just once. The ten largest clones take up approximately 0.98% of the sample.

The full study reports these points: Epitopes outside the regions mutated in the B.1.351 and B.1.1.7 variants were reportedly recognized by nearly half of the unique spike-specific TCRs. Most participants were white British and females outnumbered males, and the authors suggested that clonal diversity may have been underestimated. In the small 56-69-year group, the increase in depth fell short of significance, most likely because of low power. No day 14 peak-response samples were available, so repertoires were characterized only after the peak T cell response. A significant rise in spike-specific TCR breadth and depth was observed after two AZD1222 doses relative to day 0 and relative to MenACWY recipients. Conclusions about previously exposed vaccinees were limited because only six AZD1222 recipients were SARS-CoV-2 seropositive at baseline. The whole spike protein was spanned by vaccine-associated CD4 TCRs, and dominant responses were seen in regions 160-218 and 743-854.

The intended sense of this specimen's time point label: about 28 days (+/-7) after the second vaccine dose. AZD1222 recipients with second doses at about 4 weeks or about 12 weeks were pooled, because spike-specific TCR depth and breadth did not differ between schedules. Vaccinee samples came from UK trials COV001 and COV002, including a single-blind randomized controlled phase 2/3 trial of AZD1222 (ChAdOx1 nCoV-19) in healthy adults. For TCRbeta chain sequencing, PBMC samples from trial participants were taken at day 0 and at day 28 after the second dose. The TCR comes from an adult who received the AZD1222 COVID-19 vaccine. This material consisted of peripheral blood, taken 28 days after the second AZD1222 dose.

The DNA sequence follows: TGTGCCATCAGTGACAGGGGGGATGATACTGAAGCTTTCTTT. This translates into CAISDRGDDTEAFF. Rearrangement joined TRBV10-3 to TRBJ1-1, with 7 junctional bases fitting TRBD1. From the cysteine through the phenylalanine, the CDR3 covers 14 amino acids. The kept DNA is CDR3 alone, 42 bases in frame from the first base. From a lookup of the germline V gene, CDR1 and CDR2 are ENHRY and SYGVKD. At the junction V is shortened by 3 bases and J by 5 bases; bases outside the gene matches: 6.